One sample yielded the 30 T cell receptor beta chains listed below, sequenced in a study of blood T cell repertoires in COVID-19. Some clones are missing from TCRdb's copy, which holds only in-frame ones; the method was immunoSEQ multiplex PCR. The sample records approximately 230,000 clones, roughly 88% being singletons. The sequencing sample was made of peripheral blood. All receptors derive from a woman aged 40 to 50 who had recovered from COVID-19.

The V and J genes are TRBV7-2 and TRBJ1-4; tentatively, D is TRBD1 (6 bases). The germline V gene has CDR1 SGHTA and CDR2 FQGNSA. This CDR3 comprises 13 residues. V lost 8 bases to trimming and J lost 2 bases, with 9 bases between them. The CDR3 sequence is CASQQGTNEKLFF. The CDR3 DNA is TGTGCCAGCCAACAGGGTACTAATGAAAAACTGTTTTTT.

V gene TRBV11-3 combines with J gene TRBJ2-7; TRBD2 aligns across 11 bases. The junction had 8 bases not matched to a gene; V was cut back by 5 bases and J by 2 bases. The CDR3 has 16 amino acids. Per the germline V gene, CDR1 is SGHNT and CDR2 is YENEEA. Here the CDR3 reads CASSPGLAGFTYEQYF. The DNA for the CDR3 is TGTGCCAGCAGCCCCGGACTAGCGGGTTTTACCTACGAGCAGTACTTC.

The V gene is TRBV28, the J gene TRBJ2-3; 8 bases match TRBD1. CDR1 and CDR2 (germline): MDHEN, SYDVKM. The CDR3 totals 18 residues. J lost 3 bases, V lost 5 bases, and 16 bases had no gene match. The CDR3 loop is CASSGWVDDRGRTDTQYF. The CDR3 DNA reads TGTGCCAGCAGTGGTTGGGTAGACGACAGGGGTAGGACAGATACGCAGTATTTT.

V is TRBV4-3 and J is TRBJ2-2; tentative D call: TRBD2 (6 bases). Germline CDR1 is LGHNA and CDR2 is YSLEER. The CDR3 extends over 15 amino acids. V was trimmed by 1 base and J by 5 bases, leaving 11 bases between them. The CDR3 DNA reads TGCGCCAGCAGCCAAGTACGGGGGAGTACCGGGGAGCTGTTTTTT. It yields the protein CASSQVRGSTGELFF.

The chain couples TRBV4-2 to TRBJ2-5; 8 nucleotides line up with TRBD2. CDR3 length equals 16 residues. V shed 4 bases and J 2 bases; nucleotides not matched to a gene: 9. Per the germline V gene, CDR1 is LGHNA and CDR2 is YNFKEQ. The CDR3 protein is CASSRLGAGGQETQYF. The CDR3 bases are TGTGCCAGCAGCCGGCTAGGGGCGGGGGGTCAAGAGACCCAGTACTTC.

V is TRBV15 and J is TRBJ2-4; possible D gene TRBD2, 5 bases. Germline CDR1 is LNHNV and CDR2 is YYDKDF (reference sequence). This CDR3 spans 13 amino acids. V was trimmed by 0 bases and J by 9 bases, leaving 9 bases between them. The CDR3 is CATSRESGSIQYF. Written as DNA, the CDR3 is TGTGCCACCAGCAGAGAGAGCGGAAGCATTCAGTACTTC. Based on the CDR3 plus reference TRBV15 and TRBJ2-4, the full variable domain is DAMVIQNPRYQVTQFGKPVTLSCSQTLNHNVMYWYQQKSSQAPKLLFHYYDKDFNNEADTPDNFQSRRPNTSFCFLDIRSPGLGDTAMYLCATSRESGSIQYFGAGTRLSVL.

This chain's CDR3 is CASSQRLAFGTDTQYF. In DNA form, the CDR3 reads TGTGCCAGCAGCCAACGACTAGCCTTCGGCACAGATACGCAGTATTTT. V gene TRBV3-1 (or the pseudogene TRBV3-2) combines with J gene TRBJ2-3, with 7 bases identical to TRBD2. The germline V gene has CDR1 LGHDT and CDR2 YNNKEL (reference sequence). V lost 2 bases, J lost 1 base, and 6 bases stayed unmatched. The CDR3 extends over 16 amino acids.

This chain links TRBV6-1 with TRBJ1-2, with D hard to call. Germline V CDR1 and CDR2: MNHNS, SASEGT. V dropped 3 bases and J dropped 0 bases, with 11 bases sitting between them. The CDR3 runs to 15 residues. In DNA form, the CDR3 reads TGTGCCAGCAGTGACCGGGTTTTCACTAACTATGGCTACACCTTC. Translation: CASSDRVFTNYGYTF.

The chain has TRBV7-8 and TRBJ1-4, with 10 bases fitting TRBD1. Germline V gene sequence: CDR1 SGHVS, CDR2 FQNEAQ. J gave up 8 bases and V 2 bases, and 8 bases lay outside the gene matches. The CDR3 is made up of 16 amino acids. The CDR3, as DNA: TGTGCCAGCAGCTTACAAGACAGGGGGCAAGGCGAAAAACTGTTTTTT. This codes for CASSLQDRGQGEKLFF.

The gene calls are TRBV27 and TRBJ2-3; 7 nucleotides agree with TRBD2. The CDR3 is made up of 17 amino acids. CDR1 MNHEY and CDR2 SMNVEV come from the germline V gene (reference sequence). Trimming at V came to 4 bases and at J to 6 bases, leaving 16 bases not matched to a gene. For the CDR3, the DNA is TGTGCCAGCAGTTCCCCGACTTCGGGGGAGGGCTCGGATACGCAGTATTTT. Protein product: CASSSPTSGEGSDTQYF.

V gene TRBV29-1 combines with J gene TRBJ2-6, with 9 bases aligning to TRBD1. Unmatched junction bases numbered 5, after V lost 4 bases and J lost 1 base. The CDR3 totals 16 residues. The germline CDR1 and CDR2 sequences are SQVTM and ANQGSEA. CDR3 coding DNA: TGCAGCGTTGGACAGGGGGGCGTTTCTGGGGCCAACGTCCTGACTTTC. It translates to CSVGQGGVSGANVLTF.

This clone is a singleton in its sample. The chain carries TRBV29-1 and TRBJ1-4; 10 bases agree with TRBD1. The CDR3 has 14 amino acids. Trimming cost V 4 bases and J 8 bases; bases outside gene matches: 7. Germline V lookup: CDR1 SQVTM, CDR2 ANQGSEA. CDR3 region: CSVGTGGMNEKLFF. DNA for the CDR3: TGCAGCGTTGGGACAGGGGGGATGAACGAAAAACTGTTTTTT. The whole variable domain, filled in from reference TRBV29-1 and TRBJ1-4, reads SAVISQKPSRDICQRGTSLTIQCQVDSQVTMMFWYRQQPGQSLTLIATANQGSEATYESGFVIDKFPISRPNLTFSTLTVSNMSPEDSSIYLCSVGTGGMNEKLFFGSGTQLSVL.

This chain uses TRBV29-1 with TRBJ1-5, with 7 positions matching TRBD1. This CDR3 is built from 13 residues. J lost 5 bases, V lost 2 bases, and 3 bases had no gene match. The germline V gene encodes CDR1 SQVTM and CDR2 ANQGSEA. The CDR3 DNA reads TGCAGCGTTGAACAGGGGGTAGATCAGCCCCAGCATTTT. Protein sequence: CSVEQGVDQPQHF.

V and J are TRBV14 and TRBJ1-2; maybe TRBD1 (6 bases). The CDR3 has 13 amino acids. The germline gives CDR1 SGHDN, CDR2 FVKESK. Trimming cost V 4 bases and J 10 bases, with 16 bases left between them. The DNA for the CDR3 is TGTGCCAGCAGCCCCCACACGGCAGGGGACTACACCTTC. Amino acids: CASSPHTAGDYTF.

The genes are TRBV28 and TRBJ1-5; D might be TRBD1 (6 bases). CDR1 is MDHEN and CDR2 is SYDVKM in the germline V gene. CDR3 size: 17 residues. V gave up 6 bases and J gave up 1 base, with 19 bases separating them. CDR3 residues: CASRPFSRGLSNQPQHF. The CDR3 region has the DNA TGTGCCAGCAGACCGTTTTCCAGGGGATTGAGCAATCAGCCCCAGCATTTT.

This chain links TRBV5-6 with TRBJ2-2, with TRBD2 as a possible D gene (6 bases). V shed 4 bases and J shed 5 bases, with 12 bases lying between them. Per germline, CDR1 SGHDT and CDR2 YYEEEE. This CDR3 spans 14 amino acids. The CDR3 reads CASSPYGGTGELFF. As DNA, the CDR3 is TGTGCCAGCAGCCCATATGGGGGGACCGGGGAGCTGTTTTTT.

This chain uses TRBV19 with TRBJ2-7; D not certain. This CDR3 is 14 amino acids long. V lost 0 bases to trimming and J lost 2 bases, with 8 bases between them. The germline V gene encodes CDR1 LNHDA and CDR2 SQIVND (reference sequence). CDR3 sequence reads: CASSIEASTYEQYF. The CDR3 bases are TGTGCCAGTAGTATAGAAGCTAGTACCTACGAGCAGTACTTC. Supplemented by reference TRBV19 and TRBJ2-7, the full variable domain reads DGGITQSPKYLFRKEGQNVTLSCEQNLNHDAMYWYRQDPGQGLRLIYYSQIVNDFQKGDIAEGYSVSREKKESFPLTVTSAQKNPTAFYLCASSIEASTYEQYFGPGTRLTVT.

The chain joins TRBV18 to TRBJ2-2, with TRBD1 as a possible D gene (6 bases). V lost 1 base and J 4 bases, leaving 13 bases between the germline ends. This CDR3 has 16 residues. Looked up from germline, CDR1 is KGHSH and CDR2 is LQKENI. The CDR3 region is CASSPLGKGVTGELFF. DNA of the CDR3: TGTGCCAGCTCACCACTCGGAAAGGGGGTCACCGGGGAGCTGTTTTTT.

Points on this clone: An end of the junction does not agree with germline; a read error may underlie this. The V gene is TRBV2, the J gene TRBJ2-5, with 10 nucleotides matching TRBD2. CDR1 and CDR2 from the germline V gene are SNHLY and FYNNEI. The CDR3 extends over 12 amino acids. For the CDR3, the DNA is TGTGCCAGTGAGATAGAGCGGGAGGGCCCCAACTTC. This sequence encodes CASEIEREGPNF.

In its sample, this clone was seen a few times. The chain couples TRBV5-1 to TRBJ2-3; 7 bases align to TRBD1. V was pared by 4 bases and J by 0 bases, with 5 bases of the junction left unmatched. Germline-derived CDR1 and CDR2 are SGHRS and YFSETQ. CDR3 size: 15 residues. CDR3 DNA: TGCGCCAGCAGCACTGGGACAGTTAGCACAGATACGCAGTATTTT. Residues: CASSTGTVSTDTQYF.

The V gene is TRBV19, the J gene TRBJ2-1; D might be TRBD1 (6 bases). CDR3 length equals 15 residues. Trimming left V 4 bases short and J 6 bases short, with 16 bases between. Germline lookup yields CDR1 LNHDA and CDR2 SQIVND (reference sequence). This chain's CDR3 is CASSRGQTEGNEQFF. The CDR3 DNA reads TGTGCCAGTAGTAGGGGACAAACTGAAGGCAATGAGCAGTTCTTC.

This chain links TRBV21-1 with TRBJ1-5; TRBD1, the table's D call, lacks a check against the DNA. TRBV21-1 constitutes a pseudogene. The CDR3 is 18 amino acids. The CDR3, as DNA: TGTGCCAGCATGCGAACCGTGCAGGGGTCAACGGGTAATCAGCCCCAGCATTTT. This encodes CASMRTVQGSTGNQPQHF.

The CDR3 coding sequence is TGCGCCAGCAGCTTGGCAGGACAGGGGGCCGGGGAAGAGACCCAGTACTTC. Residues: CASSLAGQGAGEETQYF. The chain couples TRBV5-1 to TRBJ2-5; 11 bases fit TRBD1. The CDR3 runs 17 residues. The V gene end was trimmed by 0 bases and the J gene end by 3 bases; junction bases not matched to a gene: 7. Germline V gives CDR1 SGHRS, CDR2 YFSETQ.

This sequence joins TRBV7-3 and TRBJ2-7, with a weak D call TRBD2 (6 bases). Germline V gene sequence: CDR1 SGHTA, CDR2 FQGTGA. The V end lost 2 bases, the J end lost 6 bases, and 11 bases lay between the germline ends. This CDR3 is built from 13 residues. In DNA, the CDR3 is TGTGCCAGCAGCTTAGGGCAGGGAGGCGAGCAGTACTTC. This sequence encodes CASSLGQGGEQYF. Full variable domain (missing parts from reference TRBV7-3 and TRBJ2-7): GAGVSQTPSNKVTEKGKYVELRCDPISGHTALYWYRQSLGQGPEFLIYFQGTGAADDSGLPNDRFFAVRPEGSVSTLKIQRTERGDSAVYLCASSLGQGGEQYFGPGTRLTVT.

The CDR3 sequence: CASSPAETGLEQYF. The CDR3 bases are TGTGCCAGCAGCCCAGCAGAGACAGGGCTCGAGCAGTACTTC. V is TRBV3-1 (or the pseudogene TRBV3-2) and J is TRBJ2-7; 7 bases align to TRBD1. CDR1 is LGHDT, CDR2 YNNKEL, per germline (reference sequence). The CDR3 totals 14 residues. The junction had 9 bases not matched to a gene; V was cut back by 4 bases and J by 6 bases.

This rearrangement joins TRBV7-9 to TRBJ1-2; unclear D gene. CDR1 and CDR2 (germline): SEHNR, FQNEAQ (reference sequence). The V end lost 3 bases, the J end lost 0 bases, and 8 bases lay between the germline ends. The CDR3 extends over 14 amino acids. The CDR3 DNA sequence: TGTGCCAGCAGCTTTGGAACAGCTAACTATGGCTACACCTTC. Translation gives CASSFGTANYGYTF. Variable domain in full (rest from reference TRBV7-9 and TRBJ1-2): DTGVSQNPRHKITKRGQNVTFRCDPISEHNRLYWYRQTLGQGPEFLTYFQNEAQLEKSRLLSDRFSAERPKGSFSTLEIQRTEQGDSAMYLCASSFGTANYGYTFGSGTRLTVV.

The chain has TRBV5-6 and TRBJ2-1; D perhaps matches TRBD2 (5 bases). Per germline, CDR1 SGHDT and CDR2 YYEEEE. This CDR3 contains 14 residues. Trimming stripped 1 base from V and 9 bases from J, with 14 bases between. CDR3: CASSLPGGPAEQFF. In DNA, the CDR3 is TGTGCCAGCAGCTTGCCCGGAGGTCCGGCTGAGCAGTTCTTC.

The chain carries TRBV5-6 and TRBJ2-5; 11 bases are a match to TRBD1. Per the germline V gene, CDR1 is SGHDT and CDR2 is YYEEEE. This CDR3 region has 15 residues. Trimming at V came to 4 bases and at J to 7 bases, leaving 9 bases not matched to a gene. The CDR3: CASSPAGDRGWTQYF. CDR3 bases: TGTGCCAGCAGCCCAGCGGGGGACAGGGGGTGGACCCAGTACTTC.

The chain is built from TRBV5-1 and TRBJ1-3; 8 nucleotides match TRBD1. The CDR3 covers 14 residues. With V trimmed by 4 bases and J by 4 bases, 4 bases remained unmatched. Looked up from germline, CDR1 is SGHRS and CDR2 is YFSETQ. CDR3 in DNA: TGCGCCAGCAGCACCGGGACAGGAGGAAACACCATATATTTT. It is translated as CASSTGTGGNTIYF.

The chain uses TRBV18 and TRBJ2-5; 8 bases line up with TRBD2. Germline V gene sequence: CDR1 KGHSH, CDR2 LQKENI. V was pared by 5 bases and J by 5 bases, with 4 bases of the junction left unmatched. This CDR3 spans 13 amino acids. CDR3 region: CASSKGLDETQYF. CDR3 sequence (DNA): TGTGCCAGCTCAAAGGGACTAGATGAGACCCAGTACTTC. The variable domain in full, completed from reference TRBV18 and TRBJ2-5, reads NAGVMQNPRHLVRRRGQEARLRCSPMKGHSHVYWYRQLPEEGLKFMVYLQKENIIDESGMPKERFSAEFPKEGPSILRIQQVVRGDSAAYFCASSKGLDETQYFGPGTRLLVL.